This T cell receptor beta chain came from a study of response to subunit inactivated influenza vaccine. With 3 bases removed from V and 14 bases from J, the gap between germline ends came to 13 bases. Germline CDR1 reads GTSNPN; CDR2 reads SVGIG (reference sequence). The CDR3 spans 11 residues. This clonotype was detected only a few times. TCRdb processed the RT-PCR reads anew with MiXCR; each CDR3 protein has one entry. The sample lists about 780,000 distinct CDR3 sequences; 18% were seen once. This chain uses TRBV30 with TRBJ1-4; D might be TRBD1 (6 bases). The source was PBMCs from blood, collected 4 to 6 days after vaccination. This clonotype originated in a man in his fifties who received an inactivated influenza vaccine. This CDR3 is CAWRTTGGLFF. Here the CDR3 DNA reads TGTGCCTGGAGAACGACAGGAGGGCTGTTTTTT.